This T cell receptor beta chain stems from a study of spatial heterogeneity in lung cancer. Overall study context: Samples were donated by 72 untreated early-stage non-small cell lung cancer patients. An average of more than ten raw reads was observed per unique TCR and UMI combination.

Specified time point: blood at routine non-recurrence follow-up after resection. This clonotype was counted once. One entry per CDR3 protein, called by TCRdb with MiXCR from the 5' RACE reads. In the table there are about 87,000 distinct CDR3 sequences, just under 20% of which are singletons. Germline V gives CDR1 SGDLS, CDR2 YYNGEE. This CDR3 has 16 residues. Trimming removed 1 base from V and 3 bases from J, with 16 bases in between. The receptor was isolated from a male donor with early-stage non-small cell lung cancer. The genes are TRBV9 and TRBJ1-2; D call uncertain. The sample was PBMCs, taken at follow-up. CDR3 DNA sequence: TGTGCCAGCAGCGTATTTGGCAGGCCTGGGGACTATGGCTACACCTTC. The encoded protein is CASSVFGRPGDYGYTF.